This entry is about one TCR beta chain. Germline CDR1 and CDR2: LNHDA and SQIVND (reference sequence). The CDR3 consists of 15 residues. Trimming left V 1 base short and J 6 bases short, with 15 bases between. The data were taken from a study of blood T cell repertoires in COVID-19. In the study overall: Nucleic acid was either cDNA or gDNA, and it came from T cells, B-cell-depleted T cells, or PBMCs.

During the 2 weeks before they entered the study, exposed participants had met someone with a PCR-confirmed or clinician-diagnosed COVID-19 case. Authors' data handling: Amplification of reference gene primers provided the estimated nucleated cell counts. The assay was immunoSEQ multiplex PCR, and TCRdb's table has in-frame clones only and misses some. V and J calls and clone size come straight from that table; D and trimming were deduced from the DNA. The sample gives roughly 140,000 clones, 84% of which show up once; roughly 5.5% is in the top ten. This receptor was obtained from a woman aged 45 to 65 who had been exposed to COVID-19. Sequenced: PBMCs or T cells enriched from blood (not recorded which). The chain couples TRBV19 to TRBJ1-2, with D tentatively TRBD1 (5 bases). CDR3 sequence (DNA): TGTGCCAGTAGTATAGCCGGGACTCAACCCCATGGCTACACCTTC. Residues: CASSIAGTQPHGYTF.